This TCR beta chain was sequenced for a study of early stage breast cancer tumors. At the level of the study: Most of the 16 invasive tumors were ER+, PR+ and HER2-.

Only in-frame clones appear in the TCRdb table, and some are missing; sequencing was by immunoSEQ multiplex PCR. The sample carries some 30,000 clones, just under 85% recorded once. As regards this clone: The antigen is undetermined.

The CDR3 spans 15 residues. Looked up from germline, CDR1 is SEHNR and CDR2 is FQNEAQ (reference sequence). J was trimmed by 5 bases and V by 1 base; bases with no gene match: 7. Study-wide results and caveats: Blood repertoires resembled normal breast more than tumor.

This TCR was sampled from a person aged 45-60 years with breast cancer. Sequencing input: blood. The genes are TRBV7-9 and TRBJ2-7, with 8 bases matching TRBD2. CDR3 in DNA: TGTGCCAGCAGCTTAGGAGCGGGAGTGTTGGACGAGCAGTACTTC. This gives the protein CASSLGAGVLDEQYF. Looking up the rest from reference TRBV7-9 and TRBJ2-7 gives the full variable domain: DTGVSQNPRHKITKRGQNVTFRCDPISEHNRLYWYRQTLGQGPEFLTYFQNEAQLEKSRLLSDRFSAERPKGSFSTLEIQRTEQGDSAMYLCASSLGAGVLDEQYFGPGTRLTVT.